Listed here are 5 T cell receptor beta chains from one sample, sequenced in a study of blood T cell repertoires in COVID-19 (dated by TCRdb to 2019 to 2021). The library was prepared using the immunoSEQ multiplex PCR assay. TCRdb took over this immuneACCESS table, retaining in-frame rearrangements with V and J assigned. Such tables are incomplete; in checked studies, under half of the missing clones stem from an unresolved V gene, and the remainder is unexplained. The sample contains about 76,000 clones, about 90% of them found a single time. The ten top clones hold approximately 5% of the sample. The sample comprised peripheral blood. These receptors all come from a man aged 45-65 years with active COVID-19.

This clone was counted a single time. J is TRBJ1-2 and V is TRBV7-2, with 7 bases that match TRBD1. Trimming cost V 5 bases and J 2 bases; bases outside gene matches: 8. Per germline, CDR1 SGHTA and CDR2 FQGNSA. The CDR3 contains 15 residues. The CDR3 nucleotides read TGTGCCAGCAGCCCCGGTTGGGGACAGAACTATGGCTACACCTTC. This codes for CASSPGWGQNYGYTF.

The V gene is TRBV5-4, the J gene TRBJ2-2; TRBD1 aligns across 9 bases. V lost 3 bases to trimming and J lost 5 bases; unmatched junction nucleotides: 8. The germline V gene has CDR1 SGHNT and CDR2 YYREEE (reference sequence). The CDR3 contains 16 residues. As DNA, the CDR3 is TGTGCCAGCAGCTACAACAGGGGGCGCAGGACCGGGGAGCTGTTTTTT. The encoded protein is CASSYNRGRRTGELFF.

This chain links TRBV6-1 with TRBJ1-3, with D uncertain. Trimming removed 5 bases at V and 1 base at J, with 12 bases between. Per the germline V gene, CDR1 is MNHNS and CDR2 is SASEGT. The CDR3 length is 15 residues. CDR3 DNA: TGTGCCAGCAGTACCGCTCGAGGATCTGGAAACACCATATATTTT. Protein: CASSTARGSGNTIYF.

The chain uses TRBV4-2 and TRBJ1-6; D is unclear. The CDR3 length is 13 residues. Germline V gene sequence: CDR1 LGHNA, CDR2 YNFKEQ. Trimming cost V 4 bases and J 8 bases, with 9 bases left between them. The CDR3 is CASSPSGDSPLHF. DNA for the CDR3: TGTGCCAGCAGCCCCAGCGGAGATTCACCCCTCCACTTT.

The CDR3 loop reads CASSPWASSGNTIYF. The CDR3 DNA reads TGTGCCAGCAGCCCATGGGCAAGCTCTGGAAACACCATATATTTT. This chain connects TRBV6-5 to TRBJ1-3; unclear D gene. V dropped 6 bases and J dropped 0 bases, with 12 bases sitting between them. CDR3 size: 15 residues. Germline V CDR1 and CDR2: MNHEY, SVGAGI.